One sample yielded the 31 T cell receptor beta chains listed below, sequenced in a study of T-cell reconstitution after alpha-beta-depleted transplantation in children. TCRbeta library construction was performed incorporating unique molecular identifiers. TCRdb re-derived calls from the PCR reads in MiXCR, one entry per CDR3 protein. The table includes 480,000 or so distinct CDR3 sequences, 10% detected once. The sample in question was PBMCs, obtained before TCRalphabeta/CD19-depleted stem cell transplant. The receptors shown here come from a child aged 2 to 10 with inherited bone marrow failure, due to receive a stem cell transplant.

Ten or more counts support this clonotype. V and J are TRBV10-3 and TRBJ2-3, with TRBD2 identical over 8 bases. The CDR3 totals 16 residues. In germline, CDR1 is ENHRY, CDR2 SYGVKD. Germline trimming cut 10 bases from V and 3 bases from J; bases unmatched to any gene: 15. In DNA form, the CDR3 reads TGTGCCACCACCCCCCATAGCGGGGCCCGAACAGATACGCAGTATTTT. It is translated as CATTPHSGARTDTQYF.

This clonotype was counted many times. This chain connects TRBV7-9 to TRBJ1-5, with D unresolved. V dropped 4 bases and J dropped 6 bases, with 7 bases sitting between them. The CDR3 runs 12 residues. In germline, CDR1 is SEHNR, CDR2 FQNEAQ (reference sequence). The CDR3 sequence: CASSSPGQPQHF. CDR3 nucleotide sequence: TGTGCCAGCAGCTCTCCCGGTCAGCCCCAGCATTTT.

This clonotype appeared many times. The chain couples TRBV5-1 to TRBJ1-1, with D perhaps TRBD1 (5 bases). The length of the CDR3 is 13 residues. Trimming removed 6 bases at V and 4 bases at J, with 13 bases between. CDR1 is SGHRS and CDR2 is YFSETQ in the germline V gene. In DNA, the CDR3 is TGCGCCAGCATAGGGGAGGGAGGCACTGAAGCTTTCTTT. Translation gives CASIGEGGTEAFF.

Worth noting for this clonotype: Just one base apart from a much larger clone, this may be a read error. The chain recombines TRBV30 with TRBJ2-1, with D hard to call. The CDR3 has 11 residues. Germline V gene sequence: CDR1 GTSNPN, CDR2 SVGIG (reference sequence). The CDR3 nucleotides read TGTACCTGGAGTGTATGGGTTGAGCAGTTCTTC. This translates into CTWSVWVEQFF. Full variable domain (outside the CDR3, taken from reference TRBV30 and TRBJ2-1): SQTIHQWPATLVQPVGSPLSLECTVEGTSNPNLYWYRQAAGRGLQLLFYSVGIGQISSEVPQNLSASRPQDRQFILSSKKLLLSDSGFYLCTWSVWVEQFFGPGTRLTVL.

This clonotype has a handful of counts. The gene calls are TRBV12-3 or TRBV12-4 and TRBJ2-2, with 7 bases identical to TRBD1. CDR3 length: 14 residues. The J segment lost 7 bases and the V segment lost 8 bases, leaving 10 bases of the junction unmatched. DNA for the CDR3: TGTGCCAGCCATACGACAGGGAGTTTCGGGGAGCTGTTTTTT. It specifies CASHTTGSFGELFF.

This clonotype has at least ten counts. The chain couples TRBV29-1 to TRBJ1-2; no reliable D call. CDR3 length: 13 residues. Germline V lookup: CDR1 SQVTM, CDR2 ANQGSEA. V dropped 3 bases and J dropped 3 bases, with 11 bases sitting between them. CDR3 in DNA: TGCAGCGTTGATAATCGGGTCGACTATGGCTACACCTTC. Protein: CSVDNRVDYGYTF.

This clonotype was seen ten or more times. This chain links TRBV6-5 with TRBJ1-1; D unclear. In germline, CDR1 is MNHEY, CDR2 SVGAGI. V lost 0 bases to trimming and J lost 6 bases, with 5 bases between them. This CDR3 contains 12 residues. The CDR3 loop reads CASSYSAAEAFF. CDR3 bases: TGTGCCAGCAGTTACTCGGCAGCTGAAGCTTTCTTT.

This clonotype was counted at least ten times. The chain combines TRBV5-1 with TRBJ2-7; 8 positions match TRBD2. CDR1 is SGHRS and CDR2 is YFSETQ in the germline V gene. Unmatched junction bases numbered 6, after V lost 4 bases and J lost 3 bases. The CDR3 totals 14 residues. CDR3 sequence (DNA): TGCGCCAGCAGCCCTGCTAGCGGGTTCTACGAGCAGTACTTC. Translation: CASSPASGFYEQYF.

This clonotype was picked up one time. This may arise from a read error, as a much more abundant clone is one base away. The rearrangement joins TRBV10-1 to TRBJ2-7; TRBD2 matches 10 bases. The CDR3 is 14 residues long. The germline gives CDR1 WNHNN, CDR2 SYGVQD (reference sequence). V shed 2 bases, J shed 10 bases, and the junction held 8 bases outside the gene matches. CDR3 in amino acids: CASSERLAGADQYF. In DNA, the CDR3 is TGCGCCAGCAGTGAGCGGCTAGCGGGAGCCGACCAGTACTTC.

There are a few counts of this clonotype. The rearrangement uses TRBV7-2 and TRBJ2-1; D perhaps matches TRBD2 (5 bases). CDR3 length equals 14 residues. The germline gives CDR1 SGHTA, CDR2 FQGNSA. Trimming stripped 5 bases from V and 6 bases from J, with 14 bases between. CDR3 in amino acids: CASSVLTSANEQFF. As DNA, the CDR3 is TGTGCCAGCAGCGTACTCACTAGTGCCAATGAGCAGTTCTTC.

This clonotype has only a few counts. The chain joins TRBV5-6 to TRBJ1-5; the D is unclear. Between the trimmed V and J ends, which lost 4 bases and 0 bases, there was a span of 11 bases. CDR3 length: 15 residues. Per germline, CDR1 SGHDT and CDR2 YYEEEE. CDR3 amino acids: CASSIYSYSNQPQHF. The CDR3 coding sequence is TGTGCCAGCAGCATATACTCCTATAGCAATCAGCCCCAGCATTTT.

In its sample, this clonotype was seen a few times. The CDR3 reads CASSLTLPWGTHTDTQYF. The CDR3 DNA reads as TGTGCCAGCAGTTTAACTCTGCCTTGGGGCACTCACACAGATACGCAGTATTTT. The chain recombines TRBV28 with TRBJ2-3, with a weak D call TRBD1 (5 bases). Trimming shortened V by 2 bases and J by 2 bases, and 20 bases separated the two germline ends. This CDR3 spans 18 amino acids. Germline CDR1 reads MDHEN; CDR2 reads SYDVKM. The whole variable domain, remainder taken from reference TRBV28 and TRBJ2-3, is DVKVTQSSRYLVKRTGEKVFLECVQDMDHENMFWYRQDPGLGLRLIYFSYDVKMKEKGDIPEGYSVSREKKERFSLILESASTNQTSMYLCASSLTLPWGTHTDTQYFGPGTRLTVL.

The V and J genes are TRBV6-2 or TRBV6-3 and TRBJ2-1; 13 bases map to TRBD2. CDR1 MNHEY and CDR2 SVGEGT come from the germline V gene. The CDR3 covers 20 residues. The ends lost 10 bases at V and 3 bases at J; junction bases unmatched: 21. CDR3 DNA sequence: TGTGCCACGGGCGTGCATGGACTAGCGGGAGAGGGGACATTCTACAATGAGCAGTTCTTC. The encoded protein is CATGVHGLAGEGTFYNEQFF.

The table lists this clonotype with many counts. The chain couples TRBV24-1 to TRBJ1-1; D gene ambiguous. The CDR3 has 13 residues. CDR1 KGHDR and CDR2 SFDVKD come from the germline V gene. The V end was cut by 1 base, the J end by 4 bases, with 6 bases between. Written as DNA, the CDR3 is TGTGCCACCAGTGATTTTCCTAGCACTGAAGCTTTCTTT. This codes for CATSDFPSTEAFF.

CDR3 residues: CASLPDRAGEETQYF. CDR3 nucleotide sequence: TGCGCCAGCCTCCCTGACAGGGCGGGAGAGGAGACCCAGTACTTC. The rearrangement joins TRBV10-1 to TRBJ2-5; D assignment may be TRBD1 or TRBD2 (7 bases each). This CDR3 spans 15 amino acids. The germline V and J ends were trimmed by 8 bases and 5 bases, with 21 bases remaining between them. Germline values: CDR1 WNHNN, CDR2 SYGVQD (reference sequence).

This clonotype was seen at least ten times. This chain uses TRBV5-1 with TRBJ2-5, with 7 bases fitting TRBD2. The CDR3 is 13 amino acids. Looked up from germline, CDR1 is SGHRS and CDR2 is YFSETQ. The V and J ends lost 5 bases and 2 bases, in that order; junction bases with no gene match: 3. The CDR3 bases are TGCGCCAGCAGTCTAGCGGCACAAGAGACCCAGTACTTC. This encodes CASSLAAQETQYF.

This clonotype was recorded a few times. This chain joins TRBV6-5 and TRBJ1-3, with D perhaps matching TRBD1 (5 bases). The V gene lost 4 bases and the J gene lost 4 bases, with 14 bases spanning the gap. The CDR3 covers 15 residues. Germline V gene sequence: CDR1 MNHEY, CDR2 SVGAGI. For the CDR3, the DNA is TGTGCCAGCAGTTCTTTGGAAGGGGTAGGAAACACCATATATTTT. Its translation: CASSSLEGVGNTIYF.

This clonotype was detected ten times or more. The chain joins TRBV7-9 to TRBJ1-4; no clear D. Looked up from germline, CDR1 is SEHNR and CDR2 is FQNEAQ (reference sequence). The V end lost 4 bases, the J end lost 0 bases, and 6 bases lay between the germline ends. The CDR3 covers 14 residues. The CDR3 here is CASSSAPTNEKLFF. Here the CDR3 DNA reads TGTGCCAGCAGCTCCGCCCCAACTAATGAAAAACTGTTTTTT.

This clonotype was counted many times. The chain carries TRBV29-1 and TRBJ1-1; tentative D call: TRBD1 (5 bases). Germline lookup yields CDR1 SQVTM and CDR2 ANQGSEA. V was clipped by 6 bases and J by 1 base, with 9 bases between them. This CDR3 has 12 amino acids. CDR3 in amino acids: CSVSRENTEAFF. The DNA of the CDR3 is TGCAGCGTGAGCAGGGAGAACACTGAAGCTTTCTTT.

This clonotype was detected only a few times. In nucleotides, the CDR3 is TGTGCCAGCAGTTCCCTCCGGGACAGGAGCTCCTACGAGCAGTACTTC. It yields the protein CASSSLRDRSSYEQYF. The chain uses TRBV6-5 and TRBJ2-7, with 8 bases lining up with TRBD1. With 4 bases clipped from V and 0 bases from J, the junction kept 8 bases outside the gene matches. Germline-derived CDR1 and CDR2 are MNHEY and SVGAGI. The CDR3 extends over 16 amino acids.

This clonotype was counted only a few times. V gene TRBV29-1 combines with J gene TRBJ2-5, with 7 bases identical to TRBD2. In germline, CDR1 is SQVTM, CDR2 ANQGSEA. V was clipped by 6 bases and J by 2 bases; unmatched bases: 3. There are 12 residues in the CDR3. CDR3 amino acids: CSVGGLQETQYF. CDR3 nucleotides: TGCAGCGTCGGGGGACTACAAGAGACCCAGTACTTC.

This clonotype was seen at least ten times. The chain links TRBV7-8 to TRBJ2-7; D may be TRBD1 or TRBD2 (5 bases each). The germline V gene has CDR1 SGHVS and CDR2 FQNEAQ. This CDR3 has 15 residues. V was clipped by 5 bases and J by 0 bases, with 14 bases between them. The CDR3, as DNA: TGTGCCAGCAGCCCGTTGAGGGGTAACTCCTACGAGCAGTACTTC. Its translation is CASSPLRGNSYEQYF.

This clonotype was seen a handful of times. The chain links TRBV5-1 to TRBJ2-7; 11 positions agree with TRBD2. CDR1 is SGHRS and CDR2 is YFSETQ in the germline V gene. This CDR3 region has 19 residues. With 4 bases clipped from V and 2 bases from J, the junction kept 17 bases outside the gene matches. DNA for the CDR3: TGCGCCAGCAGCCAGAGAAAACTATCGGGACTAGCGGAAGCCTACGAGCAGTACTTC. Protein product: CASSQRKLSGLAEAYEQYF.

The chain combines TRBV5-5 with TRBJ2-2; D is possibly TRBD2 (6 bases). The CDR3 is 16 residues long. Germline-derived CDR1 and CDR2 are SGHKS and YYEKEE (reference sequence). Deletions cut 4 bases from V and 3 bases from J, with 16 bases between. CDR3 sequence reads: CASSPKGLSDTGELFF. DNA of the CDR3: TGTGCCAGCAGCCCGAAGGGACTCTCGGACACCGGGGAGCTGTTTTTT.

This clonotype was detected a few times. CDR3 protein: CASSQGGTTPYNEQFF. For the CDR3, the DNA is TGTGCCAGTAGTCAAGGCGGGACAACACCCTACAATGAGCAGTTCTTC. The chain links TRBV19 to TRBJ2-1, with D possibly being TRBD1 or TRBD2 (6 bases each). This CDR3 has 16 amino acids. The germline CDR1 and CDR2 sequences are LNHDA and SQIVND (reference sequence). Deletions cut 5 bases from V and 2 bases from J, with 16 bases between.

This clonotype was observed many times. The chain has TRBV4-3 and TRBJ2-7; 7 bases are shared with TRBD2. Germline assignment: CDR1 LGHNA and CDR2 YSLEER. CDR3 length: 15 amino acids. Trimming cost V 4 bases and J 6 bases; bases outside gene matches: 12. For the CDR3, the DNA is TGCGCCAGCAGCCCAGAGGGCGGGAGAGTGGTCGAGCAGTACTTC. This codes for CASSPEGGRVVEQYF.

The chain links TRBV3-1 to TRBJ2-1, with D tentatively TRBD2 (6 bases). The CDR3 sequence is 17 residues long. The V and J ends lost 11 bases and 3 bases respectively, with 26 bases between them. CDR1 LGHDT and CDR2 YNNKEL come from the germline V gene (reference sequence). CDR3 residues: CASSKDLSRRDYNEQFF. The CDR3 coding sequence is TGTGCCTCCTCCAAAGACCTGAGTAGGCGGGACTACAATGAGCAGTTCTTC.

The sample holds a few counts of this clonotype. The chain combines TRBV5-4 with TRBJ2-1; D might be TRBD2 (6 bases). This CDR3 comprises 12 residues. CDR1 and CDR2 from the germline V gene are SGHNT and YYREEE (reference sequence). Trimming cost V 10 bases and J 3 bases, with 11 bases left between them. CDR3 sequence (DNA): TGTGCCGTAGGTAGCGGCTACAATGAGCAGTTCTTC. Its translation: CAVGSGYNEQFF. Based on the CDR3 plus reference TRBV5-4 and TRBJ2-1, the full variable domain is ETGVTQSPTHLIKTRGQQVTLRCSSQSGHNTVSWYQQALGQGPQFIFQYYREEENGRGNFPPRFSGLQFPNYSSELNVNALELDDSALYLCAVGSGYNEQFFGPGTRLTVL.

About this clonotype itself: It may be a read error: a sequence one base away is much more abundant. The CDR3 region has the DNA TGTGCCAGCAGTTCCAGGCTTTCTTCCTACGCGCAGTACTTC. The encoded protein is CASSSRLSSYAQYF. This chain joins TRBV27 and TRBJ2-7; no clear D. This CDR3 has 14 residues. CDR1 and CDR2 from the germline V gene are MNHEY and SMNVEV (reference sequence).

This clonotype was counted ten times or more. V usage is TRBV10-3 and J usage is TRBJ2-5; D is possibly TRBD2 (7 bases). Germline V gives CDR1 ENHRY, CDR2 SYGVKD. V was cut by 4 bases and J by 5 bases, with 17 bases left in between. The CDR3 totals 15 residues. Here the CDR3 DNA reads TGTGCCATCAGTGCCCCGAACAGGGAGGGGGAGACCCAGTACTTC. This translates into CAISAPNREGETQYF.

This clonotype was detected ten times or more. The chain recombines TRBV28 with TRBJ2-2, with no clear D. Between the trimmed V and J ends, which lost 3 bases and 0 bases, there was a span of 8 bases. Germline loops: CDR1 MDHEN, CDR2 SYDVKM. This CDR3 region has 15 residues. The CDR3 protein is CASSLPVANTGELFF. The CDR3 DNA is TGTGCCAGCAGTTTGCCGGTTGCGAACACCGGGGAGCTGTTTTTT.